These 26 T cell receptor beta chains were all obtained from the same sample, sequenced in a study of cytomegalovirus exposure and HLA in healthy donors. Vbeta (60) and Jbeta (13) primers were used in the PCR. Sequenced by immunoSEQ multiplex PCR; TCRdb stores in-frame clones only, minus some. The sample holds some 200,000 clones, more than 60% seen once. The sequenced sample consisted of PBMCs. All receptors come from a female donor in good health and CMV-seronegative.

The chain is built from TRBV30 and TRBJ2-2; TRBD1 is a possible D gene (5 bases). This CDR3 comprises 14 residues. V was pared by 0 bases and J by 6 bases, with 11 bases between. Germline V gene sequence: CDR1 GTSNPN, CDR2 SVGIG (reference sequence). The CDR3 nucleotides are TGTGCCTGGAGTGTACTGGGCAGGGCCGGGGAGCTGTTTTTT. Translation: CAWSVLGRAGELFF.

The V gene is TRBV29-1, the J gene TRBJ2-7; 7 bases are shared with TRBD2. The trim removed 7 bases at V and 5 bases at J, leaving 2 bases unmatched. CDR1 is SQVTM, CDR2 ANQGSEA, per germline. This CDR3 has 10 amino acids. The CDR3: CSAGGDEQYF. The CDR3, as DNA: TGCAGCGCGGGAGGAGACGAGCAGTACTTC.

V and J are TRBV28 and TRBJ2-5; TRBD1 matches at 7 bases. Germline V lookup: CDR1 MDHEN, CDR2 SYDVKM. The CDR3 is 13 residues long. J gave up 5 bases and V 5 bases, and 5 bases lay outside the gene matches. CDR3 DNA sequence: TGTGCCAGCAGTCCTAGGGGGCCGGAGACCCAGTACTTC. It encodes CASSPRGPETQYF.

Here the CDR3 reads CATKAGSSYNEQFF. In nucleotides, the CDR3 is TGTGCCACCAAAGCGGGGAGCTCCTACAATGAGCAGTTCTTC. The chain carries TRBV21-1 and TRBJ2-1; the table's D call, TRBD2, was not checked against the DNA. TRBV21-1 has pseudogene status. The CDR3 spans 14 residues.

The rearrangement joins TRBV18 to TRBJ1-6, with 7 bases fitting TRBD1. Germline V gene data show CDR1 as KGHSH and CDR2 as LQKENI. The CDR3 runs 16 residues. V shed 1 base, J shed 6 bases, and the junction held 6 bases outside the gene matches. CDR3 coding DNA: TGTGCCAGCTCACCACAAGGAGGGGGCAGTAATTCACCCCTCCACTTT. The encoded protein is CASSPQGGGSNSPLHF.

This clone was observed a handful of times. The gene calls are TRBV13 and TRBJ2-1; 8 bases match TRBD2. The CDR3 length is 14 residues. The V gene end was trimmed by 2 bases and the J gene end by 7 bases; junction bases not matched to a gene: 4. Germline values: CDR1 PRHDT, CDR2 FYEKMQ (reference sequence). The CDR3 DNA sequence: TGTGCCAGCAGCTTACAGACTAGCGTGAATGAGCAGTTCTTC. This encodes CASSLQTSVNEQFF.

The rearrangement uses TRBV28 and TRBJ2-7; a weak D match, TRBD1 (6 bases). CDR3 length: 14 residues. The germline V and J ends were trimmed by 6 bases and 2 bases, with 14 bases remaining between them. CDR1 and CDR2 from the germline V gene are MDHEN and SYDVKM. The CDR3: CASRGAGNTYEQYF. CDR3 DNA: TGTGCCAGCAGGGGGGCAGGGAATACCTACGAGCAGTACTTC.

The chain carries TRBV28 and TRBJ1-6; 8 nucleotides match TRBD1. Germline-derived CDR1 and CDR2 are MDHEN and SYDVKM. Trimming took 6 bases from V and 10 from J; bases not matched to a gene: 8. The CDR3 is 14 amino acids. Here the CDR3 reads CASSPTGEISPLHF. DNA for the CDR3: TGTGCCAGCAGCCCGACAGGGGAAATATCACCCCTCCACTTT.

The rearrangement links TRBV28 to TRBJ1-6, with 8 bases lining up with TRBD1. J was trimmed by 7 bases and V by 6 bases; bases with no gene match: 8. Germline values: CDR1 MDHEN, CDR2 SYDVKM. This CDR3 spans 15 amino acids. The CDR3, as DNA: TGTGCCAGCAGCCTCCAGGGGGCCGAGAATTCACCCCTCCACTTT. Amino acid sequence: CASSLQGAENSPLHF.

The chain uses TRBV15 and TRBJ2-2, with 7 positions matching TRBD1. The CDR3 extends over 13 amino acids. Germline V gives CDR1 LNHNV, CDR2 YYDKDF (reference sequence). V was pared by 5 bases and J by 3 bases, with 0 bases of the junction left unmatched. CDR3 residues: CATSGTDTGELFF. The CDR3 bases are TGTGCCACCAGCGGGACAGACACCGGGGAGCTGTTTTTT. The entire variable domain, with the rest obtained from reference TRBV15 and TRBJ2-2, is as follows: DAMVIQNPRYQVTQFGKPVTLSCSQTLNHNVMYWYQQKSSQAPKLLFHYYDKDFNNEADTPDNFQSRRPNTSFCFLDIRSPGLGDTAMYLCATSGTDTGELFFGEGSRLTVL.

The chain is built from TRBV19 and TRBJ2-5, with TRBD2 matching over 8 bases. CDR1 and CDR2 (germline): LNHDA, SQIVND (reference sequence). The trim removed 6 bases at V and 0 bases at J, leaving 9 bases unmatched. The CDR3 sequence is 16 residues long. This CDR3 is CASREVGSGDQETQYF. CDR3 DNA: TGTGCCAGTAGAGAGGTTGGTAGCGGGGACCAAGAGACCCAGTACTTC.

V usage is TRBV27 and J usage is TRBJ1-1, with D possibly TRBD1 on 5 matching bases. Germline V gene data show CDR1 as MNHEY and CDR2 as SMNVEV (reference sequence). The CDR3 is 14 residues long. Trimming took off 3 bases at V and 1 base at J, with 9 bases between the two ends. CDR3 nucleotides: TGTGCCAGCAGTTTGGAAAGGGGGAACACTGAAGCTTTCTTT. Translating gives CASSLERGNTEAFF.

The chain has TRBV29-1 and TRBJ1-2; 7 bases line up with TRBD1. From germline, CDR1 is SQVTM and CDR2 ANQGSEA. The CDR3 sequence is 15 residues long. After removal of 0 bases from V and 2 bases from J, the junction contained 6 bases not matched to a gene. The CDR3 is CSVEEHAGGNYGYTF. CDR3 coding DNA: TGCAGCGTTGAAGAACATGCAGGGGGGAACTATGGCTACACCTTC.

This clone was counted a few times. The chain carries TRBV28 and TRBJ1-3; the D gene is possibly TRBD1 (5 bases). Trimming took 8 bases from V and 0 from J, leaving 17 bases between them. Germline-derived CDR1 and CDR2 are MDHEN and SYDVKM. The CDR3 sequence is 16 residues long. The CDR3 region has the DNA TGTGCCAGCGGGGCCCCCACAGGTCTCTCTGGAAACACCATATATTTT. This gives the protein CASGAPTGLSGNTIYF.

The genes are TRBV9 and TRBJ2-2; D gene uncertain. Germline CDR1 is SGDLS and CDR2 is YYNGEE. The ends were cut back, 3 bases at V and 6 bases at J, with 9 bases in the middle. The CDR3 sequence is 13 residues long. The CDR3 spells CASSDRSAGELFF. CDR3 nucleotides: TGTGCCAGCAGCGACAGAAGTGCCGGGGAGCTGTTTTTT. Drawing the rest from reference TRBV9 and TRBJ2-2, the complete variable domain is DSGVTQTPKHLITATGQRVTLRCSPRSGDLSVYWYQQSLDQGLQFLIQYYNGEERAKGNILERFSAQQFPDLHSELNLSSLELGDSALYFCASSDRSAGELFFGEGSRLTVL.

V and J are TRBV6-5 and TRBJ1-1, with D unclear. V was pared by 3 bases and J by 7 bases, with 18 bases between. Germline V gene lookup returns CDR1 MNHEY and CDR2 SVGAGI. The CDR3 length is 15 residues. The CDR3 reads CASSYEARPPVEAFF. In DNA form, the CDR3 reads TGTGCCAGCAGTTATGAGGCCAGACCGCCCGTTGAAGCTTTCTTT.

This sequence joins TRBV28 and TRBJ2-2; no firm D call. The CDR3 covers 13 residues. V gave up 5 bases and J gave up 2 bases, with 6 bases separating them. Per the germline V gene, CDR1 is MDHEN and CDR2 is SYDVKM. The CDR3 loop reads CASSLLNTGELFF. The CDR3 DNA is TGTGCCAGCAGTCTCCTAAACACCGGGGAGCTGTTTTTT.

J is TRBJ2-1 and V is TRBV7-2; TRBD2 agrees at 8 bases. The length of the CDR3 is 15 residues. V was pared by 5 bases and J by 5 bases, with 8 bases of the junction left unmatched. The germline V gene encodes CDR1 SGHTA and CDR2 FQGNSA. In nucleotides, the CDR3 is TGTGCCAGCAGCCCCGGGGGGGCGAGAAACAATGAGCAGTTCTTC. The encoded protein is CASSPGGARNNEQFF.

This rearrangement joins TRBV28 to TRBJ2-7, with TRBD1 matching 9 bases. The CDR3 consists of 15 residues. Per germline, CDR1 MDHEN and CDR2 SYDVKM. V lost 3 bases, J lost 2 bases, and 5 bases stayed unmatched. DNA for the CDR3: TGTGCCAGCAGTTTGACCGGGACAGGGACCTACGAGCAGTACTTC. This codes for CASSLTGTGTYEQYF. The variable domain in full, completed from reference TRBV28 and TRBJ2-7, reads DVKVTQSSRYLVKRTGEKVFLECVQDMDHENMFWYRQDPGLGLRLIYFSYDVKMKEKGDIPEGYSVSREKKERFSLILESASTNQTSMYLCASSLTGTGTYEQYFGPGTRLTVT.

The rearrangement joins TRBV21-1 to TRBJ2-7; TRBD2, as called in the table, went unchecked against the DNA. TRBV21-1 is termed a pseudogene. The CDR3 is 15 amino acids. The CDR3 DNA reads TGTGCCAGCAGCAATTCACTAGCGGGAGAGTACGAGCAGTACTTC. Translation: CASSNSLAGEYEQYF.

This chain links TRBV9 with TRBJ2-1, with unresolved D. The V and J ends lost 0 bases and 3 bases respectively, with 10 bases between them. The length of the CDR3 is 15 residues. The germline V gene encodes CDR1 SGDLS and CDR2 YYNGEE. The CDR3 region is CASSVVPGYYNEQFF. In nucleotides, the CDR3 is TGTGCCAGCAGCGTAGTTCCGGGTTACTACAATGAGCAGTTCTTC.

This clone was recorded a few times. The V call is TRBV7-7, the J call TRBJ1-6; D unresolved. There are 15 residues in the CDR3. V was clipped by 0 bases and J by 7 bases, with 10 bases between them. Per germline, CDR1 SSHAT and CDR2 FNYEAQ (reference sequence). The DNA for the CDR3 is TGTGCCAGCAGCTTAGCGTTCGGGAAAAATTCACCCCTCCACTTT. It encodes CASSLAFGKNSPLHF.

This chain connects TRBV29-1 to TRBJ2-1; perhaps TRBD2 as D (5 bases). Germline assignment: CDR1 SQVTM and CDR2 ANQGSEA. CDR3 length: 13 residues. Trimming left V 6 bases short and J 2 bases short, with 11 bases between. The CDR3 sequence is CSVRSATYNEQFF. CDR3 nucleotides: TGCAGCGTGCGTAGCGCCACCTACAATGAGCAGTTCTTC.

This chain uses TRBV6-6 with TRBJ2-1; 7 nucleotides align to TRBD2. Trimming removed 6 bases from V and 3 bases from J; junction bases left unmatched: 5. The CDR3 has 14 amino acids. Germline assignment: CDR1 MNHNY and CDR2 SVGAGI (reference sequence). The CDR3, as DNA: TGTGCCAGCAGACCTCGGACTAGCTACAATGAGCAGTTCTTC. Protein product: CASRPRTSYNEQFF.

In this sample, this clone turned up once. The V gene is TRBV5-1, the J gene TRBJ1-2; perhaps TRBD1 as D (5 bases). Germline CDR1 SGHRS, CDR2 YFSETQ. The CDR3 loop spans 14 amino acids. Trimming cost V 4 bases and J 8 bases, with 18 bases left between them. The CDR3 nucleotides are TGCGCCAGCAGCCCGACTCTGGGGGGTGAGGGCTACACCTTC. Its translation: CASSPTLGGEGYTF.

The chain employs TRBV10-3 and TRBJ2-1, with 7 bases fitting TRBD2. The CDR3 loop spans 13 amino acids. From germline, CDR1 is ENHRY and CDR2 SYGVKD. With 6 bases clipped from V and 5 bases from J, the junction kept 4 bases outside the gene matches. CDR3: CAISGLEDNEQFF. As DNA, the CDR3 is TGTGCCATCAGCGGACTAGAAGACAATGAGCAGTTCTTC.